This T cell receptor beta chain was captured by sequencing in a study of shared clonotypes between healthy human individuals. Naive CD8 isolation took CD45RO-negative cells positively selected for CCR7 and excluded terminally differentiated effector memory CD45RA+ cells. The CDR3 sequence is 20 residues long. Germline lookup yields CDR1 MNHEY and CDR2 SMNVEV (reference sequence). With 5 bases removed from V and 3 bases from J, the gap between germline ends came to 30 bases. The protocol was immunoSEQ multiplex PCR, while the TCRdb copy is restricted to in-frame clones and leaves out a portion. This table has around 2,000,000 clones, roughly 94% appearing once.

The rearrangement links TRBV27 to TRBJ2-3; D is undetermined. This clonotype originated in a man younger than 35 in good health. Sequencing was carried out using naive CD8+ T cells sorted from blood. The CDR3 is CASSTISPLSTRFGTDTQYF. CDR3 in DNA: TGTGCCAGCAGTACTATCTCACCTCTTTCGACACGGTTCGGGACAGATACGCAGTATTTT.